The source of this TCR beta chain is a study of cytomegalovirus exposure and HLA in healthy donors. Findings and caveats of the study: It emerged from a later analysis that several of the most significant clusters appeared to be linked to common viral pathogens.

About this clone: Antigen: not known.

Trimming took off 5 bases at V and 7 bases at J, with 20 bases between the two ends. Germline V gene lookup returns CDR1 SQVTM and CDR2 ANQGSEA. CDR3 length equals 14 residues. The primer mix had 60 Vbeta and 13 Jbeta primers. Profiling relied on immunoSEQ multiplex PCR, and the TCRdb table lists in-frame clones only, not all of them. This sample's table reports under 50,000 clones. The gene calls are TRBV29-1 and TRBJ1-1; tentatively, D is TRBD1 (6 bases). The sample comprised PBMCs. The clonotype comes from a male donor in good health and CMV-seronegative. The CDR3 nucleotides are TGCAGCGTTACCCCCCGACAGGACCTAGATGAAGCTTTCTTT. Amino acid sequence: CSVTPRQDLDEAFF.